These 28 T cell receptor beta chains came from one sample sequenced in a study of cytomegalovirus exposure and HLA in healthy donors. The PCR was carried out with 60 Vbeta primers and 13 Jbeta primers. Some clones are missing from TCRdb's copy, which holds only in-frame ones; the method was immunoSEQ multiplex PCR. The table shows 100,000 to 150,000 clones, with roughly 77% occurring only once. Sample: PBMCs. The receptors shown here come from a man aged 40-55 years in good health and CMV-seronegative.

The V call is TRBV9, the J call TRBJ2-1, with D perhaps TRBD2 (6 bases). The CDR3 extends over 14 amino acids. Germline-derived CDR1 and CDR2 are SGDLS and YYNGEE. V was shortened by 0 bases and J by 5 bases, with 9 bases between the two germline ends. This CDR3 is CASSVAGGNNEQFF. In DNA, the CDR3 is TGTGCCAGCAGCGTAGCCGGAGGGAACAATGAGCAGTTCTTC.

This rearrangement joins TRBV9 to TRBJ2-1, with 7 bases matching TRBD2. CDR3 length: 16 amino acids. Germline loops: CDR1 SGDLS, CDR2 YYNGEE. V trimming: 3 bases; J trimming: 4 bases; junction bases outside the gene matches: 10. CDR3 amino acids: CASSEFIAGHYNEQFF. Written as DNA, the CDR3 is TGTGCCAGCAGCGAATTTATAGCGGGCCATTACAATGAGCAGTTCTTC.

This clone appeared a single time. The rearrangement uses TRBV7-2 and TRBJ1-6; D remains unclear. This CDR3 has 15 amino acids. V was clipped by 2 bases and J by 7 bases, with 12 bases between them. Looked up from germline, CDR1 is SGHTA and CDR2 is FQGNSA. CDR3 sequence (DNA): TGTGCCAGCAGCTTAACGGTTTTCCGGAATTCACCCCTCCACTTT. Translation: CASSLTVFRNSPLHF.

The chain has TRBV7-2 and TRBJ2-3, with TRBD2 matching 12 bases. The germline V gene has CDR1 SGHTA and CDR2 FQGNSA. After removal of 5 bases from V and 6 bases from J, the junction contained 6 bases not matched to a gene. CDR3 length equals 15 residues. The CDR3 DNA is TGTGCCAGCAGCCAAGGCGGGACTAGCGGGGATACGCAGTATTTT. Protein: CASSQGGTSGDTQYF.

The chain recombines TRBV5-4 with TRBJ2-5; the match to TRBD2 covers 7 bases. Per germline, CDR1 SGHNT and CDR2 YYREEE (reference sequence). The CDR3 covers 13 residues. Trimming at V came to 4 bases and at J to 5 bases, leaving 5 bases not matched to a gene. In DNA form, the CDR3 reads TGTGCCAGCAGCCCCAGCGGGGCTGAGACCCAGTACTTC. Translation: CASSPSGAETQYF. The entire variable domain, with the rest obtained from reference TRBV5-4 and TRBJ2-5, is as follows: ETGVTQSPTHLIKTRGQQVTLRCSSQSGHNTVSWYQQALGQGPQFIFQYYREEENGRGNFPPRFSGLQFPNYSSELNVNALELDDSALYLCASSPSGAETQYFGPGTRLLVL.

The V and J genes are TRBV18 and TRBJ2-1; 11 bases are shared with TRBD2. CDR3 length equals 16 residues. Trimming cost V 5 bases and J 2 bases; bases outside gene matches: 5. Looked up from germline, CDR1 is KGHSH and CDR2 is LQKENI. CDR3 amino acids: CASSSKTSGAYNEQFF. The CDR3 DNA is TGTGCCAGCTCATCGAAGACTAGCGGGGCCTACAATGAGCAGTTCTTC.

This chain connects TRBV30 to TRBJ1-6; TRBD1 might be the D (6 bases). The CDR3 length is 14 residues. Germline assignment: CDR1 GTSNPN and CDR2 SVGIG (reference sequence). Trimming took off 0 bases at V and 7 bases at J, with 10 bases between the two ends. This chain's CDR3 is CAWSVQGRNSPLHF. As DNA, the CDR3 is TGTGCCTGGAGTGTACAGGGCAGGAATTCACCCCTCCACTTT.

The CDR3 bases are TGTGCCTGGAGTGTAAGCCGGGGAGCCTACGAGCAGTACTTC. It yields the protein CAWSVSRGAYEQYF. The chain is built from TRBV30 and TRBJ2-5, with a tentative D call TRBD2 (5 bases). Gene TRBJ2-7 matches the end of the DNA better, so the J call may be wrong. CDR3 length: 14 residues. Germline assignment: CDR1 GTSNPN and CDR2 SVGIG (reference sequence).

The rearrangement uses TRBV10-3 and TRBJ2-3; 8 nucleotides match TRBD1. After removal of 3 bases from V and 2 bases from J, the junction contained 10 bases not matched to a gene. Germline V CDR1 and CDR2: ENHRY, SYGVKD. This CDR3 is built from 17 residues. The CDR3: CAISDPVWTGSTDTQYF. The CDR3 nucleotides read TGTGCCATCAGTGACCCCGTTTGGACAGGGTCCACAGATACGCAGTATTTT.

CDR3 nucleotides: TGTGCCTGGAGTAGGCAGGAGCGGAGGGAACTGTTTTTT. Protein product: CAWSRQERRELFF. The chain uses TRBV30 and TRBJ1-4, with unresolved D. This CDR3 region has 13 residues. V was pared by 2 bases and J by 12 bases, with 16 bases between. The germline CDR1 and CDR2 sequences are GTSNPN and SVGIG (reference sequence).

V usage is TRBV5-1 and J usage is TRBJ2-2, with unresolved D. Between the trimmed V and J ends, which lost 2 bases and 3 bases, there was a span of 8 bases. The germline gives CDR1 SGHRS, CDR2 YFSETQ. There are 14 residues in the CDR3. In DNA form, the CDR3 reads TGCGCCAGCAGCTTTAGAACAGACACCGGGGAGCTGTTTTTT. Protein: CASSFRTDTGELFF.

This clone was detected once. CDR3 sequence: CASSFEGAGIAFF. The CDR3, as DNA: TGTGCCAGCAGTTTTGAGGGGGCGGGGATAGCTTTCTTT. The J gene is TRBJ1-1, the V gene TRBV6-1, with TRBD1 matching over 7 bases. The CDR3 spans 13 residues. Losses at the gene ends were 5 bases for V and 10 bases for J; bases not matched to a gene: 10. Germline lookup yields CDR1 MNHNS and CDR2 SASEGT.

The chain employs TRBV9 and TRBJ2-7, with D perhaps TRBD1 (6 bases). Trimming stripped 3 bases from V and 3 bases from J, with 19 bases between. The CDR3 length is 16 residues. Per germline, CDR1 SGDLS and CDR2 YYNGEE. This CDR3 is CASSAFPRDTYYEQYF. The CDR3 region has the DNA TGTGCCAGCAGCGCCTTCCCCCGGGACACCTACTACGAGCAGTACTTC.

The chain employs TRBV6-5 and TRBJ1-5; 7 bases are a match to TRBD1. Trimming removed 6 bases from V and 7 bases from J; junction bases left unmatched: 9. The CDR3 is made up of 14 amino acids. Looked up from germline, CDR1 is MNHEY and CDR2 is SVGAGI. CDR3 in amino acids: CASRPTGTNQPQHF. In nucleotides, the CDR3 is TGTGCCAGCAGACCGACAGGGACGAACCAGCCCCAGCATTTT.

The rearrangement uses TRBV5-6 and TRBJ2-3; possible D gene TRBD1, 6 bases. The germline V gene has CDR1 SGHDT and CDR2 YYEEEE. V lost 4 bases to trimming and J lost 2 bases, with 17 bases between them. This CDR3 is built from 16 residues. As DNA, the CDR3 is TGTGCCAGCAGCCGGGGCGGACAGAGAGCCACAGATACGCAGTATTTT. Translated: CASSRGGQRATDTQYF.

The chain links TRBV19 to TRBJ2-7, with a possible D match to TRBD1 (5 bases). Between the trimmed V and J ends, which lost 6 bases and 0 bases, there was a span of 9 bases. The germline V gene encodes CDR1 LNHDA and CDR2 SQIVND (reference sequence). CDR3 length: 13 residues. The CDR3: CASRGLSSYEQYF. The CDR3 DNA sequence: TGTGCCAGTAGGGGGCTTAGCTCCTACGAGCAGTACTTC.

The genes are TRBV6-5 and TRBJ1-1; D uncertain. Trimming pared 6 bases from V and 5 bases from J, leaving 10 bases between. The CDR3 is 12 residues long. CDR1 is MNHEY, CDR2 SVGAGI, per germline. The chain's CDR3 is CASRPRGTEAFF. The CDR3 coding sequence is TGTGCCAGCAGACCTAGAGGGACTGAAGCTTTCTTT.

Written as DNA, the CDR3 is TGCGCCAGCAGCCAAGATATAATCACAGCCGATAGCAATCAGCCCCAGCATTTT. Translated: CASSQDIITADSNQPQHF. This chain joins TRBV4-3 and TRBJ1-5; unclear D gene. The CDR3 consists of 18 residues. Trimming removed 0 bases at V and 0 bases at J, with 15 bases between. CDR1 is LGHNA and CDR2 is YSLEER in the germline V gene.

This clone was found a few times. J is TRBJ2-7 and V is TRBV5-6, with 8 bases matching TRBD2. Germline V gives CDR1 SGHDT, CDR2 YYEEEE. The CDR3 covers 16 residues. J lost 1 base, V lost 0 bases, and 6 bases had no gene match. CDR3 in amino acids: CASSLVDLAGSYEQYF. In nucleotides, the CDR3 is TGTGCCAGCAGCTTGGTCGACCTAGCGGGTTCCTACGAGCAGTACTTC.

The V and J genes are TRBV30 and TRBJ1-4; 11 bases fit TRBD1. Losses at the gene ends were 6 bases for V and 8 bases for J; bases not matched to a gene: 5. The germline CDR1 and CDR2 sequences are GTSNPN and SVGIG (reference sequence). The CDR3 loop spans 13 amino acids. CDR3 bases: TGTGCCTGCAACCGGGACAGGGGGGAAAAACTGTTTTTT. As protein: CACNRDRGEKLFF.

The rearrangement uses TRBV2 and TRBJ2-1; D is perhaps TRBD1 (7 bases). V dropped 7 bases and J dropped 1 base, with 14 bases sitting between them. Germline V CDR1 and CDR2: SNHLY, FYNNEI. CDR3 length: 15 residues. As DNA, the CDR3 is TGTGCCAGCAACCCGACAGGGAGGTCCTACAATGAGCAGTTCTTC. This translates into CASNPTGRSYNEQFF.

The V call is TRBV18, the J call TRBJ1-1, with D perhaps TRBD1 (5 bases). With 6 bases removed from V and 10 bases from J, the gap between germline ends came to 15 bases. The germline V gene has CDR1 KGHSH and CDR2 LQKENI. The CDR3 length is 12 residues. The CDR3 reads CASSPVGGGAFF. The CDR3 DNA sequence: TGTGCCAGCTCGCCCGTGGGGGGAGGAGCTTTCTTT.

J is TRBJ2-1 and V is TRBV11-2, with TRBD2 identical over 11 bases. The germline CDR1 and CDR2 sequences are SGHAT and FQNNGV. CDR3 length: 15 residues. The V segment lost 1 base and the J segment 16 bases; nucleotides outside the gene matches: 12. As DNA, the CDR3 is TGTGCCAGCAGCTTAGTGGGTCTAGCGGGGGGCCAGGTCTTCTTC. It codes for CASSLVGLAGGQVFF.

The rearrangement links TRBV27 to TRBJ2-3; no firm D call. Trimming cost V 3 bases and J 6 bases, with 19 bases left between them. CDR1 MNHEY and CDR2 SMNVEV come from the germline V gene (reference sequence). This CDR3 region has 16 residues. CDR3 amino acids: CASSFVHPRMRDTQYF. As DNA, the CDR3 is TGTGCCAGCAGTTTTGTGCACCCAAGAATGAGGGATACGCAGTATTTT.

J is TRBJ2-5 and V is TRBV28; D gene ambiguous. The DNA matches TRBJ2-7 better at its end, which makes the J call doubtful. The CDR3 spans 13 residues. The germline gives CDR1 MDHEN, CDR2 SYDVKM. CDR3 protein: CASIGGALYEQYF. CDR3 in DNA: TGTGCCAGCATTGGTGGAGCCCTCTACGAGCAGTACTTC.

The chain joins TRBV5-1 to TRBJ2-7, with TRBD2 matching 10 bases. Germline V gives CDR1 SGHRS, CDR2 YFSETQ. V was clipped by 4 bases and J by 6 bases; unmatched bases: 13. The CDR3 runs 16 residues. The CDR3 DNA is TGCGCCAGCAGCCCCGGTTTGAGCGGGAGGGCCGGCGAGCAGTACTTC. Its translation is CASSPGLSGRAGEQYF.

The chain recombines TRBV10-3 with TRBJ1-1; D unresolved. The CDR3 runs 12 residues. The V end lost 4 bases, the J end lost 0 bases, and 3 bases lay between the germline ends. Per the germline V gene, CDR1 is ENHRY and CDR2 is SYGVKD. This chain's CDR3 is CAISGVNTEAFF. CDR3 sequence (DNA): TGTGCCATCAGTGGAGTGAACACTGAAGCTTTCTTT.

The gene calls are TRBV7-2 and TRBJ2-1; D might be TRBD2 (5 bases). Germline CDR1 SGHTA, CDR2 FQGNSA. The germline V and J ends were trimmed by 5 bases and 12 bases, with 20 bases remaining between them. The CDR3 totals 14 residues. Here the CDR3 DNA reads TGTGCCAGCAGCCTGAAACCCGGGGAGCGTGGGCAGTTCTTC. It encodes CASSLKPGERGQFF.